This T cell receptor (beta chain) was recovered during a study of T cell repertoires in cytomegalovirus infection (dated by TCRdb to the late 2010s). Study-wide context: Because public TCR beta signatures pointed to carriage of CMV infection together with the matching HLA type, the HLA type of each donor mattered for the analysis.

TCRdb shows the sequencer as Illumina HiSeq 1500. TCRdb applied fastp at Q25 and MiXCR to the public reads, then kept only in-frame beta chains. Every CDR3 protein is listed once, alongside the most common genes and DNA of its rows. Recorded for this sample are 680,000 or so distinct CDR3 sequences; roughly a third of them occurred a single time. More than 2.5% of the sample lies in the top ten. Including the terminal cysteine and phenylalanine, the CDR3 comprises 15 residues. Only the CDR3 region is kept as DNA, spanning 45 bases read in frame from base 1. V ends up 6 bases short and J 6 bases short, with an unmatched junction base count of 10. CDR1 and CDR2 (MNHNS, SASEGT) derive from the germline V gene. The paper's findings and limits, for the study overall: The ex vivo response was dominated by HLA-C-restricted CMV-specific TCR beta clonotypes, which also provided the single most frequent clonotype in two of eight donors. In both this cohort and an independent cohort of 352 donors, the cumulative frequency of public TCR beta family members distinguished carriers of CMV infection plus the relevant HLA type.

This clonotype was recorded many times. Its cognate antigen has yet to be identified. One base away there is no much larger clone; base qualities are not given. This TCR derives from a human donor in good health (CMV status not recorded). Some clones in this sample may be carry-over from other donors' samples. The rearranged chain carries TRBV6-1 and TRBJ2-1; 8 bases in the middle match TRBD2. Sequencing used PBMCs. The DNA reads as follows: TGTGCCAGCAGCCAAACACGGGGGGGCCTCAATGAGCAGTTCTTC. Translated, this is CASSQTRGGLNEQFF.